These 24 T cell receptor beta chains originate from one sample sequenced in a study of PD-1 blockade in classical Hodgkin lymphoma (dated by TCRdb to about 2020). Libraries were constructed by the immunoSEQ multiplex PCR assay. TCRdb re-hosts the immuneACCESS table, in-frame sequences only. Its copies lack some clones; in the studies checked, an unresolved V gene accounts for under half of them, and the cause for the rest is not known. Recorded for this sample are 90,000 to 120,000 clones; roughly nine tenths of them occurred a single time. The ten biggest clones cover less than 20% of the sample. The time point label of this sample denotes: cycle 2 day 1 (C2D1) of nivolumab. Relapse after autologous stem cell transplantation had occurred in all trial patients, and cohorts A, B and C were distinguished by prior brentuximab vedotin exposure. The sample in question was peripheral blood mononuclear cells (PBMCs), obtained before the second cycle of nivolumab. Source of these receptors: a human donor with classical Hodgkin lymphoma.

This clone was counted only a few times. The chain links TRBV27 to TRBJ2-1; unclear D gene. Between the trimmed V and J ends, which lost 3 bases and 9 bases, there was a span of 15 bases. The CDR3 runs to 14 residues. Germline CDR1 MNHEY, CDR2 SMNVEV (reference sequence). This CDR3 is CASSFERPTGEQFF. DNA of the CDR3: TGTGCCAGCAGTTTCGAGCGACCCACGGGTGAGCAGTTCTTC.

The J gene is TRBJ1-1, the V gene TRBV21-1. TRBV21-1 is labeled a pseudogene. This CDR3 has 16 residues. Here the CDR3 reads CASSHQFSTKNTEAFF. The CDR3 DNA follows: TGTGCCAGCAGCCACCAATTCTCGACGAAGAACACTGAAGCTTTCTTT.

This chain joins TRBV28 and TRBJ2-7, with 13 bases aligning to TRBD2. CDR1 and CDR2 from the germline V gene are MDHEN and SYDVKM. Trimming cost V 5 bases and J 6 bases; bases outside gene matches: 13. CDR3 size: 17 residues. The CDR3 protein is CASSPSPYRLAGGEQYF. Written as DNA, the CDR3 is TGTGCCAGCAGTCCGTCCCCCTATCGACTAGCGGGAGGCGAGCAGTACTTC.

Only one count was recorded for this clone. V usage is TRBV11-2 and J usage is TRBJ2-3; D remains ambiguous. The V gene's germline CDR1 is SGHAT and CDR2 FQNNGV. CDR3 length: 11 residues. V was shortened by 5 bases and J by 8 bases, with 8 bases between the two germline ends. The DNA for the CDR3 is TGTGCCAGCAGCCCCAGCAGTACGCAGTATTTT. It encodes CASSPSSTQYF.

The chain carries TRBV6-1 and TRBJ2-7, with 7 nucleotides matching TRBD1. Germline V lookup: CDR1 MNHNS, CDR2 SASEGT. This CDR3 is built from 13 residues. V was clipped by 6 bases and J by 5 bases; unmatched bases: 7. The CDR3 loop is CASSVRGQNEQYF. The CDR3 DNA reads TGTGCCAGCAGCGTCCGGGGACAGAACGAGCAGTACTTC.

The chain is built from TRBV7-2 and TRBJ2-7, with TRBD2 as a possible D gene (6 bases). The CDR3 consists of 14 residues. In germline, CDR1 is SGHTA, CDR2 FQGNSA. V dropped 4 bases and J dropped 5 bases, with 15 bases sitting between them. CDR3 in amino acids: CASSSLGLANEQYF. The CDR3 DNA reads as TGTGCCAGCAGCTCTTTGGGGCTAGCGAACGAGCAGTACTTC.

The CDR3 region is CASSYADRDGYTF. CDR3 DNA sequence: TGTGCCAGCAGTTACGCGGACAGAGATGGCTACACCTTC. The chain links TRBV6-5 to TRBJ1-2, with D perhaps matching TRBD1 (6 bases). V lost 2 bases to trimming and J lost 6 bases, with 10 bases between them. The CDR3 is made up of 13 amino acids. CDR1 and CDR2 from the germline V gene are MNHEY and SVGAGI.

The rearrangement links TRBV28 to TRBJ2-7; the D gene is possibly TRBD2 (5 bases). The V gene's germline CDR1 is MDHEN and CDR2 SYDVKM. There are 14 residues in the CDR3. Trimming cost V 6 bases and J 3 bases, with 15 bases left between them. In nucleotides, the CDR3 is TGTGCCAGCAGCCTAAGAGGGAGCGACTACGAGCAGTACTTC. Translating it yields CASSLRGSDYEQYF. Together with reference TRBV28 and TRBJ2-7, the CDR3 gives the full variable domain: DVKVTQSSRYLVKRTGEKVFLECVQDMDHENMFWYRQDPGLGLRLIYFSYDVKMKEKGDIPEGYSVSREKKERFSLILESASTNQTSMYLCASSLRGSDYEQYFGPGTRLTVT.

V is TRBV4-1 and J is TRBJ2-1; perhaps TRBD2 as D (6 bases). The germline gives CDR1 MGHRA, CDR2 YSYEKL. This CDR3 has 17 amino acids. The V gene lost 2 bases and the J gene lost 1 base, with 15 bases spanning the gap. CDR3 coding DNA: TGCGCCAGCAGCCAACCCGGCGGGGCAGGGTCCTACAATGAGCAGTTCTTC. It yields the protein CASSQPGGAGSYNEQFF.

This chain connects TRBV4-3 to TRBJ1-3, with D possibly TRBD1 on 5 matching bases. The CDR3 is made up of 16 amino acids. V was clipped by 0 bases and J by 0 bases, with 9 bases between them. Germline V lookup: CDR1 LGHNA, CDR2 YSLEER. CDR3 sequence reads: CASSQEGGTSGNTIYF. The CDR3 DNA is TGCGCCAGCAGCCAAGAGGGGGGTACCTCTGGAAACACCATATATTTT.

This sequence joins TRBV19 and TRBJ1-5; possible D gene TRBD1, 5 bases. This CDR3 contains 13 residues. Per germline, CDR1 LNHDA and CDR2 SQIVND (reference sequence). Trimming removed 4 bases at V and 4 bases at J, with 8 bases between. Here the CDR3 reads CASSNGGNQPQHF. The CDR3 DNA is TGTGCCAGTAGTAACGGGGGGAATCAGCCCCAGCATTTT.

V and J are TRBV12-5 and TRBJ2-7; D not certain. Germline V gene lookup returns CDR1 LGHNT and CDR2 FRNRAP. V was cut by 5 bases and J by 6 bases, with 8 bases left in between. The CDR3 consists of 11 residues. CDR3 DNA sequence: TGTGCTAGTGGTCGGGTTGGCGAGCAGTACTTC. Protein sequence: CASGRVGEQYF.

This chain links TRBV5-1 with TRBJ2-6; a weak D match, TRBD1 (6 bases). Germline V gives CDR1 SGHRS, CDR2 YFSETQ. Trimming removed 3 bases at V and 0 bases at J, with 13 bases between. The CDR3 totals 17 residues. The CDR3 loop is CASSWDTIRSGANVLTF. Written as DNA, the CDR3 is TGCGCCAGCAGCTGGGACACAATCCGCTCTGGGGCCAACGTCCTGACTTTC. Drawing the rest from reference TRBV5-1 and TRBJ2-6, the complete variable domain is KAGVTQTPRYLIKTRGQQVTLSCSPISGHRSVSWYQQTPGQGLQFLFEYFSETQRNKGNFPGRFSGRQFSNSRSEMNVSTLELGDSALYLCASSWDTIRSGANVLTFGAGSRLTVL.

The chain links TRBV5-1 to TRBJ1-4, with D perhaps TRBD1 (5 bases). The length of the CDR3 is 15 residues. Germline-derived CDR1 and CDR2 are SGHRS and YFSETQ. V was shortened by 4 bases and J by 3 bases, with 13 bases between the two germline ends. The CDR3 reads CASSGSGQANEKLFF. CDR3 nucleotides: TGCGCCAGCAGCGGTAGCGGACAAGCTAATGAAAAACTGTTTTTT.

The gene calls are TRBV7-2 and TRBJ2-1; 7 bases match TRBD1. The CDR3 is made up of 15 amino acids. Germline V CDR1 and CDR2: SGHTA, FQGNSA. With V trimmed by 4 bases and J by 0 bases, 3 bases remained unmatched. The CDR3 loop is CASSSRQGSYNEQFF. Here the CDR3 DNA reads TGTGCCAGCAGCTCGCGACAGGGCTCCTACAATGAGCAGTTCTTC. Drawing the rest from reference TRBV7-2 and TRBJ2-1, the complete variable domain is GAGVSQSPSNKVTEKGKDVELRCDPISGHTALYWYRQSLGQGLEFLIYFQGNSAPDKSGLPSDRFSAERTGGSVSTLTIQRTQQEDSAVYLCASSSRQGSYNEQFFGPGTRLTVL.

The gene calls are TRBV30 and TRBJ2-3; D is unresolved. Trimming took 0 bases from V and 4 from J, leaving 5 bases between them. The germline V gene has CDR1 GTSNPN and CDR2 SVGIG (reference sequence). The CDR3 has 12 residues. CDR3 sequence reads: CAWSVLSDTQYF. In DNA, the CDR3 is TGTGCCTGGAGTGTACTGTCAGATACGCAGTATTTT.

The chain joins TRBV2 to TRBJ1-5; possible D gene TRBD1, 5 bases. V gave up 0 bases and J gave up 0 bases, with 15 bases separating them. The CDR3 runs to 18 residues. Germline lookup yields CDR1 SNHLY and CDR2 FYNNEI. The CDR3 spells CASSEAERWGNSNQPQHF. The CDR3 nucleotides read TGTGCCAGCAGTGAAGCCGAACGGTGGGGCAATAGCAATCAGCCCCAGCATTTT.

The chain recombines TRBV5-1 with TRBJ1-3; no definite D call. V shed 1 base and J shed 0 bases, with 8 bases lying between them. CDR1 and CDR2 from the germline V gene are SGHRS and YFSETQ. This CDR3 has 15 residues. The chain's CDR3 is CASSLFGDSGNTIYF. The CDR3 DNA sequence: TGCGCCAGCAGCTTGTTTGGGGACTCTGGAAACACCATATATTTT.

The V gene is TRBV13, the J gene TRBJ2-3; D possibly corresponds to TRBD1 (6 bases). V dropped 5 bases and J dropped 6 bases, with 18 bases sitting between them. The CDR3 length is 15 residues. Germline values: CDR1 PRHDT, CDR2 FYEKMQ (reference sequence). CDR3 protein: CASSETGTQRDTQYF. In DNA form, the CDR3 reads TGTGCCAGCAGCGAAACAGGGACCCAACGGGATACGCAGTATTTT.

The CDR3 spells CASSLVPLGQPQHF. The CDR3 nucleotides read TGTGCCAGCAGTTTAGTCCCCCTCGGTCAGCCCCAGCATTTT. This chain joins TRBV27 and TRBJ1-5; D is undetermined. The V end lost 2 bases, the J end lost 6 bases, and 11 bases lay between the germline ends. The germline gives CDR1 MNHEY, CDR2 SMNVEV (reference sequence). This CDR3 is 14 amino acids long.

The chain is built from TRBV18 and TRBJ2-7, with a possible D match to TRBD2 (5 bases). This CDR3 spans 14 amino acids. Germline V lookup: CDR1 KGHSH, CDR2 LQKENI. Trimming pared 4 bases from V and 0 bases from J, leaving 10 bases between. The CDR3 loop is CASSRERSSYEQYF. CDR3 coding DNA: TGTGCCAGCTCACGGGAGCGGTCCTCCTACGAGCAGTACTTC.

The V gene is TRBV6-5, the J gene TRBJ1-4; 7 bases map to TRBD1. Germline assignment: CDR1 MNHEY and CDR2 SVGAGI. This CDR3 is built from 14 residues. J lost 7 bases, V lost 2 bases, and 4 bases had no gene match. The CDR3 bases are TGTGCCAGCAGTTACCAGGGGGGAAGTGAAAAACTGTTTTTT. Encoded protein: CASSYQGGSEKLFF.

This rearrangement joins TRBV9 to TRBJ2-5, with TRBD1 identical over 7 bases. The CDR3 sequence is 15 residues long. The V and J ends lost 3 bases and 2 bases, in that order; junction bases with no gene match: 7. Germline assignment: CDR1 SGDLS and CDR2 YYNGEE. The CDR3 nucleotides read TGTGCCAGCAGCGCAGGGACAGTCATACAAGAGACCCAGTACTTC. Translating it yields CASSAGTVIQETQYF.

V usage is TRBV28 and J usage is TRBJ2-6; 10 bases line up with TRBD1. This CDR3 has 19 residues. Looked up from germline, CDR1 is MDHEN and CDR2 is SYDVKM. Losses at the gene ends were 6 bases for V and 2 bases for J; bases not matched to a gene: 13. The CDR3 nucleotides are TGTGCCAGCAGCCAACCTCCGGGACAGGGGAGAACTGGGGCCAACGTCCTGACTTTC. Translated: CASSQPPGQGRTGANVLTF.